This T cell receptor (beta chain) was obtained from a study of T cells in pancreatic ductal adenocarcinoma. V lost 4 bases and J lost 5, with 20 bases in between. Looked up from germline, CDR1 is SEHNR and CDR2 is FQNEAQ (reference sequence). The CDR3 is 16 residues long. Of note for this clone: Its antigen remains unidentified.

Regarding the study as a whole: No significant tumor-blood clonality difference; means were about 0.11 and 0.072.

The method was immunoSEQ multiplex PCR; TCRdb's version includes in-frame clones alone and lacks a portion of them. This table holds about 97,000 clones, around 96% found once. The selected patients with pancreatic ductal adenocarcinoma had surgery but no neoadjuvant therapy. The chain has TRBV7-9 and TRBJ2-5; D may be TRBD1 (7 bases). The sample comprised PBMCs. This clonotype was obtained from a human donor with pancreatic ductal adenocarcinoma. The CDR3 DNA follows: TGTGCCAGCAGCTCCCAGGGGGGATTCGGTTCGGAGACCCAGTACTTC. Translated: CASSSQGGFGSETQYF.